This T cell receptor delta chain was observed in a study of γδ T cells in repeated Plasmodium falciparum infection. Gammadelta T cells were flow-sorted from PBMC into Vgamma9/Vdelta2+ and Vdelta2-negative populations for bulk analysis. Points from the study as a whole: One small rural Malian village, predominantly a single ethnic group, supplied the cohort.

The CDR3 extends over 15 amino acids. CDR1 and CDR2 from the germline V gene are TSWWSYY and QGS. This clone was seen more than once but under ten times. Antigen: not known. One base separates it from a far larger clone, so it is likely a read error. Other DNA sequences within the sample encode an identical CDR3. TCRdb re-identified clones in the multiplex PCR reads via CATT. The table lists around 86,000 delta-chain clones, 1.4% of them singletons. The V segment is TRDV1, and no J call was made; TRDD3 is the table's D call, not checked against the DNA. The specimen sequenced was gamma-delta T cells from blood. The TCR comes from a pool of human donors (malaria-infected and uninfected, not separated). CDR3 bases: TGTGCTCTTGGGGATAGACCCTTCTACACCGATAAACTCATCTTC. Translated, it gives CALGDRPFYTDKLIF.